This T cell receptor beta chain is from a study of blood T cell repertoires in COVID-19. Study overall: Donors in the United States, Italy and Spain gave samples during acute or convalescent COVID-19. PBMCs, B-cell-depleted T cells, or T cells were the source of the cDNA or gDNA that made up the material.

As to this clone: Other DNA sequences within the sample encode an identical CDR3.

The ends were cut back, 0 bases at V and 1 base at J, with 8 bases in the middle. The CDR3 runs to 14 residues. Germline lookup yields CDR1 SGDLS and CDR2 YYNGEE. In the authors' workflow: Nucleated cell counts were estimated from reference gene primer amplification. Sequencing was performed with immunoSEQ multiplex PCR; in TCRdb, only in-frame clones are kept and a portion is missing. Clonal size and the V and J genes are those of that table, whereas D and trimming came from the DNA. The table has under 350,000 clones, 85% to 90% seen once. The gene calls are TRBV9 and TRBJ2-7; D possibly corresponds to TRBD1 (6 bases). This sequence originates from a middle-aged man with acute or convalescent COVID-19. The sequenced sample was peripheral blood. The CDR3 is CASSVEQGSYEQYF. The CDR3 nucleotides read TGTGCCAGCAGCGTAGAACAGGGTTCCTACGAGCAGTACTTC.